The 17 T cell receptor beta chains below come from one sample, sequenced in a study of blood T cell repertoires in COVID-19. Only in-frame clones appear in the TCRdb table, and some are missing; sequencing was by immunoSEQ multiplex PCR. The table shows 200,000 to 250,000 clones, with roughly 83% occurring only once. The sample taken for sequencing was peripheral blood. These receptors all come from an elderly man with acute or convalescent COVID-19.

This clone was seen a single time. The chain is built from TRBV12-3 or TRBV12-4 and TRBJ1-3; tentatively, D is TRBD1 (5 bases). Trimming removed 10 bases at V and 6 bases at J, with 16 bases between. The CDR3 runs 13 residues. The CDR3 DNA reads TGTGCCACTCGCGGGCGGGGGTTAAACACCATATATTTT. Translating it yields CATRGRGLNTIYF.

This clone was detected only a few times. V is TRBV3-1 (or the pseudogene TRBV3-2) and J is TRBJ1-2; 8 positions agree with TRBD1. The V and J ends lost 1 base and 5 bases, in that order; junction bases with no gene match: 6. The CDR3 runs to 15 residues. Per the germline V gene, CDR1 is LGHDT and CDR2 is YNNKEL (reference sequence). The CDR3 DNA reads as TGTGCCAGCAGCCAAGGGGGACAGGTTTTTTATGGCTACACCTTC. The encoded protein is CASSQGGQVFYGYTF.

The CDR3 region is CAVGGHEQFF. The DNA of the CDR3 is TGTGCCGTTGGGGGCCATGAGCAGTTCTTC. The V gene is TRBV19, the J gene TRBJ2-1; maybe TRBD1 (6 bases). The CDR3 has 10 amino acids. The germline CDR1 and CDR2 sequences are LNHDA and SQIVND (reference sequence). V was cut by 11 bases and J by 8 bases, with 10 bases left in between.

This sequence joins TRBV5-1 and TRBJ2-3; no firm D call. The germline V gene encodes CDR1 SGHRS and CDR2 YFSETQ. There are 12 residues in the CDR3. V lost 4 bases to trimming and J lost 3 bases, with 6 bases between them. In DNA, the CDR3 is TGCGCCAGCAGCCCTTCTACAGATACGCAGTATTTT. It codes for CASSPSTDTQYF.

This chain joins TRBV6-1 and TRBJ1-2, with D uncertain. V gave up 0 bases and J gave up 4 bases, with 9 bases separating them. The CDR3 is 14 amino acids. CDR1 and CDR2 (germline): MNHNS, SASEGT. The CDR3 DNA reads TGTGCCAGCAGTGAAGCGGGAGGGTCCTATGGCTACACCTTC. It translates to CASSEAGGSYGYTF.

In this sample, this clone turned up once. V gene TRBV29-1 combines with J gene TRBJ1-5; 8 bases agree with TRBD1. CDR3 size: 14 residues. Germline-derived CDR1 and CDR2 are SQVTM and ANQGSEA. Losses at the gene ends were 4 bases for V and 5 bases for J; bases not matched to a gene: 7. Here the CDR3 DNA reads TGCAGCGTTGCCTCCGGGACAGGAGATCAGCCCCAGCATTTT. Protein product: CSVASGTGDQPQHF.

The chain employs TRBV11-2 and TRBJ2-5; 7 nucleotides match TRBD2. Looked up from germline, CDR1 is SGHAT and CDR2 is FQNNGV. Germline trimming cut 9 bases from V and 5 bases from J; bases unmatched to any gene: 15. The CDR3 spans 15 residues. DNA for the CDR3: TGTGCCAGTTTCCTCGAGGTCGGGGGGTGGGAGACCCAGTACTTC. Translated, it gives CASFLEVGGWETQYF.

The chain combines TRBV7-9 with TRBJ1-5, with a possible D match to TRBD1 (5 bases). Germline V gene lookup returns CDR1 SEHNR and CDR2 FQNEAQ (reference sequence). This CDR3 contains 13 residues. The V gene lost 5 bases and the J gene lost 7 bases, with 12 bases spanning the gap. CDR3 sequence: CASSRGANQPQHF. CDR3 DNA sequence: TGTGCCAGCAGCAGGGGCGCTAACCAGCCCCAGCATTTT. Full variable domain (outside the CDR3, taken from reference TRBV7-9 and TRBJ1-5): DTGVSQNPRHKITKRGQNVTFRCDPISEHNRLYWYRQTLGQGPEFLTYFQNEAQLEKSRLLSDRFSAERPKGSFSTLEIQRTEQGDSAMYLCASSRGANQPQHFGDGTRLSIL.

At least ten counts were recorded for this clone. The J gene is TRBJ1-5, the V gene TRBV3-1 (or the pseudogene TRBV3-2); the match to TRBD1 covers 12 bases. This CDR3 spans 16 amino acids. The junction had 4 bases not matched to a gene; V was cut back by 4 bases and J by 3 bases. Germline V gene sequence: CDR1 LGHDT, CDR2 YNNKEL (reference sequence). Here the CDR3 reads CASSPGTGGLNQPQHF. In DNA, the CDR3 is TGTGCCAGCAGCCCGGGGACAGGGGGCCTCAATCAGCCCCAGCATTTT.

This chain uses TRBV6-5 with TRBJ2-3; the match to TRBD2 covers 7 bases. The CDR3 runs 15 residues. Germline assignment: CDR1 MNHEY and CDR2 SVGAGI. V lost 6 bases, J lost 1 base, and 7 bases stayed unmatched. The CDR3: CASSATAGGTDTQYF. The CDR3 nucleotides read TGTGCCAGCAGCGCTACGGCGGGGGGCACAGATACGCAGTATTTT.

The rearrangement joins TRBV6-2 or TRBV6-3 to TRBJ2-7, with TRBD2 identical over 8 bases. Germline CDR1 MNHEY, CDR2 SVGEGT. This CDR3 contains 17 residues. V lost 5 bases, J lost 2 bases, and 14 bases stayed unmatched. DNA of the CDR3: TGTGCCAGCAGTCCCCAGATAGCGGGACTAGGGACCTACGAGCAGTACTTC. Its protein product is CASSPQIAGLGTYEQYF.

The J gene is TRBJ1-1, the V gene TRBV5-1; 11 bases agree with TRBD1. CDR3 size: 13 residues. With 2 bases clipped from V and 8 bases from J, the junction kept 2 bases outside the gene matches. CDR1 and CDR2 from the germline V gene are SGHRS and YFSETQ. The CDR3 loop is CASSFGTGGEAFF. In nucleotides, the CDR3 is TGCGCCAGCAGCTTCGGGACAGGGGGAGAAGCTTTCTTT.

This chain connects TRBV6-6 to TRBJ2-7; 10 nucleotides match TRBD1. The CDR3 sequence is 15 residues long. In germline, CDR1 is MNHNY, CDR2 SVGAGI (reference sequence). Trimming cost V 5 bases and J 2 bases; bases outside gene matches: 6. The CDR3 DNA reads TGTGCCAGCAGTAGACAGGGGGCTCCTCCCTACGAGCAGTACTTC. It specifies CASSRQGAPPYEQYF.

As DNA, the CDR3 is TGTGCCAGCTCACCACGACGGGGTACAGGGTATGAGCAGTTCTTC. This sequence encodes CASSPRRGTGYEQFF. This chain links TRBV18 with TRBJ2-1, with D possibly matching TRBD1 (6 bases). The germline V and J ends were trimmed by 1 base and 8 bases, with 15 bases remaining between them. The germline V gene has CDR1 KGHSH and CDR2 LQKENI. The CDR3 is 15 amino acids.

The V and J genes are TRBV5-1 and TRBJ2-7; 8 bases fit TRBD1. The CDR3 is 15 residues long. Losses at the gene ends were 3 bases for V and 0 bases for J; bases not matched to a gene: 5. Per the germline V gene, CDR1 is SGHRS and CDR2 is YFSETQ. The CDR3 bases are TGCGCCAGCAGCTACCGGGACAGGAGCTCCTACGAGCAGTACTTC. It codes for CASSYRDRSSYEQYF. Complete variable domain (other parts from reference TRBV5-1 and TRBJ2-7): KAGVTQTPRYLIKTRGQQVTLSCSPISGHRSVSWYQQTPGQGLQFLFEYFSETQRNKGNFPGRFSGRQFSNSRSEMNVSTLELGDSALYLCASSYRDRSSYEQYFGPGTRLTVT.

This clone was seen only once. The chain has TRBV4-3 and TRBJ1-2; D is unresolved. Trimming shortened V by 1 base and J by 4 bases, and 10 bases separated the two germline ends. Germline V gene data show CDR1 as LGHNA and CDR2 as YSLEER. The CDR3 covers 14 residues. The CDR3, as DNA: TGCGCCAGCAGCCAAGGGGCGGGTTCCTATGGCTACACCTTC. This sequence encodes CASSQGAGSYGYTF.

The chain is built from TRBV12-3 or TRBV12-4 and TRBJ1-2; D ambiguous. The CDR3 is 12 amino acids. V dropped 6 bases and J dropped 8 bases, with 13 bases sitting between them. For the CDR3, the DNA is TGTGCCAGCAGAGCCCCTCTCGGGGGCTACACCTTC. This codes for CASRAPLGGYTF.